This T cell receptor (beta chain) was captured by sequencing in a study of Ad26.COV2.S vaccination and SARS-CoV-2 variants. The germline V gene encodes CDR1 SGHNT and CDR2 YENEEA. This CDR3 contains 15 residues. The V and J ends lost 5 bases and 4 bases, in that order; junction bases with no gene match: 7. The repertoire was sequenced with immunoSEQ multiplex PCR; TCRdb's copy has only in-frame clones and lacks some. The sample has some 500,000 clones, approximately 89% seen once. Specified treatment: about 20 received Ad26.COV2.S at low or high dose, single or two shots; about five received placebo; per-sample allocation not given. On day 63 after the first injection, vaccine and placebo recipients gave samples.

The chain is built from TRBV11-3 and TRBJ2-4; 8 nucleotides line up with TRBD1. The sequence was obtained from a person between 18 and 65 years old who received the Ad26.COV2.S COVID-19 vaccine or a placebo. The source was peripheral blood, collected in a trial of Ad26.COV2.S vaccine versus placebo. Here the CDR3 reads CASSRKTGGKNIQYF. CDR3 nucleotides: TGTGCCAGCAGCCGCAAAACAGGGGGGAAAAACATTCAGTACTTC.